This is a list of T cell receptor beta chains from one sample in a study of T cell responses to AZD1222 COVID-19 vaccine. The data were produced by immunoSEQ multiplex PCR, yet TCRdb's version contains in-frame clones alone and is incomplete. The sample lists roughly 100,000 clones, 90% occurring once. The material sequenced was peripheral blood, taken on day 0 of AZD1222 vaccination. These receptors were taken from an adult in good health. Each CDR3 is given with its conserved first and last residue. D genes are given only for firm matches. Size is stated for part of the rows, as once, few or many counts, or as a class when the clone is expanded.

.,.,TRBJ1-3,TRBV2,TGTGCCAGCAGCGCCCAAGACTCTGGAAACACCATATATTTT,CASSAQDSGNTIYF
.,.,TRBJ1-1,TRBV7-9,TGTGCCAGCAGCCTCAATATAGACACTGAAGCTTTCTTT,CASSLNIDTEAFF
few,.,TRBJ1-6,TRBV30,TGTGCCTGGAGTCCGCCCTCTAGGACTGATAATTCACCCCTCCACTTT,CAWSPPSRTDNSPLHF
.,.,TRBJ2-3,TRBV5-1,TGCGCCAGCAGCTTCTACGGATCCACAGATACGCAGTATTTT,CASSFYGSTDTQYF
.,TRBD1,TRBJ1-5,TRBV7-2,TGTGCCAGCAGCTTTCGTCCCGGACAGGGCGGCAATCAGCCCCAGCATTTT,CASSFRPGQGGNQPQHF
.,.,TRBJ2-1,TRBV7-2,TGTGCCAGCAGCTTAGCTCCCAGGGTAATTATGGGTGAGCAGTTCTTC,CASSLAPRVIMGEQFF
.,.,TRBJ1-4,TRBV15,TGTGCCACCAGTCGGGTGGACAGTACTAATGAAAAACTGTTTTTT,CATSRVDSTNEKLFF
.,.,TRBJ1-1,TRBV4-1,TGCGCCAGCAGCCAAGACCGACAGGCTAACACTGAAGCTTTCTTT,CASSQDRQANTEAFF
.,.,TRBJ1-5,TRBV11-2,TGTGCCAGCAGCCCATCACTTGGGGGGAATCAGCCCCAGCATTTT,CASSPSLGGNQPQHF
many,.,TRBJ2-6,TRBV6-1,TGTGCCAGCAGTGAACTAGCTGGGGCCAACGTCCTGACTTTC,CASSELAGANVLTF